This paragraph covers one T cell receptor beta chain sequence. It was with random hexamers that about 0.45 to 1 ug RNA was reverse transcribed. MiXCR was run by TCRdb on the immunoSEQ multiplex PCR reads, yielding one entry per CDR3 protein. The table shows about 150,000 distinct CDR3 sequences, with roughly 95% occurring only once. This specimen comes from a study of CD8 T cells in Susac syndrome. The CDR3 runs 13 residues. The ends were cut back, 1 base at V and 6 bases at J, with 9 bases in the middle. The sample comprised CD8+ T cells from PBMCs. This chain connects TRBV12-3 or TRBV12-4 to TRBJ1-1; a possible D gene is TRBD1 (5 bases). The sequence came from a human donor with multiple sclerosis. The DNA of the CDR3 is TGTGCCAGCAGTTTAGGGGGGAGATCTGAAGCTTTCTTT. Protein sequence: CASSLGGRSEAFF.